Shown below are 26 T cell receptor beta chains from a single sample sequenced in a study of post-analysis software for immune sequencing data (dated by TCRdb to between 2014 and 2016). The paper's findings and limits, for the study overall: Four or five TRBV segments, including TRBV5-6, TRBV5-1 and TRBV20-1, were significantly more frequent in patients than controls.

These TCRs are of unknown antigen specificity. Library prep was done by PCR. The sequencer listed for this sample is Illumina HiSeq 2500. To reduce PCR and sequencing biases, unique molecular identifiers were incorporated into the TCR beta cDNA libraries. Through fastp at Q25 and MiXCR, TCRdb rebuilt clones from the public reads, retaining in-frame beta chains. Rows are unified per CDR3 protein, each entry keeping the most common DNA and genes. Here the sample has roughly 400,000 distinct CDR3 sequences; more than 30% occur a single time. The ten largest clones represent about 8% of the sample. Sequenced: blood. All receptors come from a girl aged 2 to 10 with multiple sclerosis.

This clonotype was detected ten times or more. The rearrangement links TRBV20-1 to TRBJ2-7, with unresolved D. CDR1 DFQATT and CDR2 SNEGSKA come from the germline V gene (reference sequence). The CDR3 extends over 13 amino acids. Deletions cut 1 base from V and 0 bases from J, with 7 bases between. The CDR3 nucleotides are TGCAGTGCTAGAGTGGTCCTCTCCTACGAGCAGTACTTC. Translation: CSARVVLSYEQYF.

V and J are TRBV20-1 and TRBJ2-7; the D gene is possibly TRBD1 (5 bases). The CDR3 runs 11 residues. The V gene lost 2 bases and the J gene lost 7 bases, with 9 bases spanning the gap. Germline V gene data show CDR1 as DFQATT and CDR2 as SNEGSKA (reference sequence). CDR3 region: CSARQDTEQYF. CDR3 DNA: TGCAGTGCTAGACAGGACACTGAGCAGTACTTC.

Of note for this clonotype: Germline and junction disagree at one end, which may indicate a read error. The rearrangement links TRBV9 to TRBJ2-3, with 8 bases fitting TRBD1. The CDR3 spans 17 residues. The germline gives CDR1 SGDLS, CDR2 YYNGEE. CDR3 amino acids: CDSSVEGTGTSTDTQYF. The CDR3 DNA reads as TGTGACAGCAGCGTAGAAGGGACAGGAACTAGCACAGATACGCAGTATTTT.

This chain links TRBV11-2 with TRBJ2-1, with 10 bases that match TRBD2. The CDR3 is made up of 14 amino acids. Germline V CDR1 and CDR2: SGHAT, FQNNGV. With 5 bases clipped from V and 8 bases from J, the junction kept 6 bases outside the gene matches. The CDR3 reads CASSPQRGGDEQFF. CDR3 coding DNA: TGTGCCAGCAGCCCCCAGCGGGGGGGGGATGAGCAGTTCTTC.

The chain links TRBV20-1 to TRBJ2-7; D possibly uses TRBD1 or TRBD2 (5 bases each). The CDR3 runs to 15 residues. V was shortened by 2 bases and J by 0 bases, with 14 bases between the two germline ends. Germline CDR1 is DFQATT and CDR2 is SNEGSKA (reference sequence). CDR3 sequence: CSARWFGASSYEQYF. The CDR3 nucleotides read TGCAGTGCTAGATGGTTCGGGGCAAGCTCCTACGAGCAGTACTTC.

This clonotype came up many times. The chain recombines TRBV28 with TRBJ2-4; D gene unclear. This CDR3 region has 12 residues. The V gene lost 5 bases and the J gene lost 0 bases, with 2 bases spanning the gap. The germline CDR1 and CDR2 sequences are MDHEN and SYDVKM. The CDR3 sequence is CASSLAKNIQYF. The CDR3 nucleotides read TGTGCCAGCAGTCTAGCCAAAAACATTCAGTACTTC.

The chain uses TRBV6-5 and TRBJ2-3; D is ambiguous. Per the germline V gene, CDR1 is MNHEY and CDR2 is SVGAGI. The V end lost 5 bases, the J end lost 3 bases, and 9 bases lay between the germline ends. The CDR3 is 13 amino acids. CDR3 in DNA: TGTGCCAGCAGTAAGACGGCTACAGATACGCAGTATTTT. Protein product: CASSKTATDTQYF.

This clonotype was counted only a few times. The chain couples TRBV13 to TRBJ2-5; TRBD1 matches at 11 bases. The J call may not be correct, given that the DNA end is closer to TRBJ2-7. From germline, CDR1 is PRHDT and CDR2 FYEKMQ (reference sequence). The CDR3 loop spans 15 amino acids. CDR3 DNA sequence: TGTGCCAGCAGCGCCCGGGACAGGGGGAAAGACGAGCAGTACTTC. It is translated as CASSARDRGKDEQYF.

The chain is built from TRBV6-5 and TRBJ2-7; D remains ambiguous. The assigned J gene may be wrong: the sequence end matches TRBJ2-5 better. CDR3 length: 13 residues. The germline V gene has CDR1 MNHEY and CDR2 SVGAGI. For the CDR3, the DNA is TGTGCCAGCAGTTCTACATGGGGAGAGACCCAGTACTTC. The encoded protein is CASSSTWGETQYF.

V gene TRBV5-1 combines with J gene TRBJ2-3; 12 bases are shared with TRBD2. V shed 4 bases, J shed 2 bases, and the junction held 5 bases outside the gene matches. Germline assignment: CDR1 SGHRS and CDR2 YFSETQ. The CDR3 is made up of 16 amino acids. The CDR3 loop reads CASSTGLAGHTDTQYF. The CDR3 coding sequence is TGCGCCAGCAGCACCGGACTAGCGGGACACACAGATACGCAGTATTTT.

CDR3 sequence (DNA): TGCAGTGCTAGAGATGGGGGACCATGGGCGTATTCCTACAATGAGCAGTTCTTC. Translated: CSARDGGPWAYSYNEQFF. The V call is TRBV20-1, the J call TRBJ2-1; D is perhaps TRBD1 or TRBD2 (5 bases each). Between the trimmed V and J ends, which lost 0 bases and 1 base, there was a span of 19 bases. The CDR3 extends over 18 amino acids. The germline gives CDR1 DFQATT, CDR2 SNEGSKA (reference sequence).

Only a few counts were recorded for this clonotype. The rearrangement links TRBV29-1 to TRBJ2-5; 9 bases map to TRBD2. Germline CDR1 and CDR2: SQVTM and ANQGSEA. V lost 1 base, J lost 3 bases, and 6 bases stayed unmatched. CDR3 size: 15 residues. CDR3 coding DNA: TGCAGCGTTGAAGTTGTAGCGGGAGTAAAAGAGACCCAGTACTTC. Protein sequence: CSVEVVAGVKETQYF.

This chain links TRBV7-2 with TRBJ2-7; 12 bases fit TRBD2. Losses at the gene ends were 7 bases for V and 5 bases for J; bases not matched to a gene: 6. The germline V gene encodes CDR1 SGHTA and CDR2 FQGNSA. The CDR3 has 14 amino acids. CDR3 residues: CASTPTSGRHEQYF. Written as DNA, the CDR3 is TGTGCCAGCACCCCGACTAGCGGGAGACACGAGCAGTACTTC.

A few counts support this clonotype. The CDR3 sequence: CASSSGVQRGLNEQFF. CDR3 bases: TGTGCCAGCAGCTCCGGTGTCCAAAGGGGGCTCAATGAGCAGTTCTTC. The gene calls are TRBV7-7 and TRBJ2-1; 7 bases align to TRBD1. V gave up 4 bases and J gave up 6 bases; unmatched junction bases: 12. Germline CDR1 is SSHAT and CDR2 is FNYEAQ (reference sequence). The CDR3 covers 16 residues.

This clonotype has only a few counts. This chain links TRBV28 with TRBJ1-1; 8 bases are a match to TRBD1. In germline, CDR1 is MDHEN, CDR2 SYDVKM. J was trimmed by 11 bases and V by 6 bases; bases with no gene match: 14. This CDR3 spans 14 amino acids. Here the CDR3 DNA reads TGTGCCAGCAGGTTGACAGGGGTCGGCGTGATGGCTTTCTTT. Amino acids: CASRLTGVGVMAFF. The entire variable domain, with the rest obtained from reference TRBV28 and TRBJ1-1, is as follows: DVKVTQSSRYLVKRTGEKVFLECVQDMDHENMFWYRQDPGLGLRLIYFSYDVKMKEKGDIPEGYSVSREKKERFSLILESASTNQTSMYLCASRLTGVGVMAFFGQGTRLTVV.

The chain joins TRBV20-1 to TRBJ1-5; D possibly corresponds to TRBD1 (6 bases). CDR1 is DFQATT, CDR2 SNEGSKA, per germline (reference sequence). This CDR3 spans 14 amino acids. Trimming took 5 bases from V and 7 from J, leaving 18 bases between them. The CDR3 loop is CSAGGGPTRQPQHF. The CDR3, as DNA: TGCAGTGCTGGAGGGGGGCCCACCAGACAGCCCCAGCATTTT.

J is TRBJ1-2 and V is TRBV20-1; D is possibly TRBD1 (6 bases). The CDR3 runs 14 residues. Germline CDR1 reads DFQATT; CDR2 reads SNEGSKA (reference sequence). Trimming took off 3 bases at V and 4 bases at J, with 15 bases between the two ends. The CDR3 loop is CSASKTGIVYGYTF. As DNA, the CDR3 is TGCAGTGCTAGTAAGACAGGAATAGTCTATGGCTACACCTTC.

This chain uses TRBV6-5 with TRBJ1-1; 11 positions agree with TRBD1. Looked up from germline, CDR1 is MNHEY and CDR2 is SVGAGI. CDR3 size: 15 residues. Germline trimming cut 2 bases from V and 4 bases from J; bases unmatched to any gene: 3. CDR3 residues: CASSYGGTGGTEAFF. Here the CDR3 DNA reads TGTGCCAGCAGTTACGGCGGGACAGGGGGCACTGAAGCTTTCTTT.

This clonotype has only a few counts. The CDR3 reads CASPPSAEVTDTQYF. CDR3 DNA: TGTGCCAGCCCCCCCTCGGCAGAAGTCACAGATACGCAGTATTTT. V and J are TRBV28 and TRBJ2-3; D is ambiguous. CDR1 and CDR2 from the germline V gene are MDHEN and SYDVKM. Trimming pared 8 bases from V and 2 bases from J, leaving 17 bases between. The CDR3 sequence is 15 residues long.

The chain recombines TRBV12-3 or TRBV12-4 with TRBJ1-2; a possible D gene is TRBD1 (5 bases). Between the trimmed V and J ends, which lost 4 bases and 5 bases, there was a span of 17 bases. CDR3 length: 15 residues. CDR3 sequence (DNA): TGTGCCAGCAGTTGGGGGAGAGAGGGGCGATATGGCTACACCTTC. This gives the protein CASSWGREGRYGYTF.

The chain uses TRBV6-5 and TRBJ1-5; D possibly corresponds to TRBD1 (5 bases). This CDR3 spans 16 amino acids. The germline V and J ends were trimmed by 6 bases and 5 bases, with 20 bases remaining between them. Looked up from germline, CDR1 is MNHEY and CDR2 is SVGAGI. CDR3 nucleotides: TGTGCCAGCAGCAAATGGGGAAAGGCGGGGGATCAGCCCCAGCATTTT. Its translation is CASSKWGKAGDQPQHF.

This clonotype was found a few times. A much more abundant neighbour one base away suggests this may be a read error. This chain uses TRBV18 with TRBJ1-4; D gene uncertain. CDR1 and CDR2 from the germline V gene are KGHSH and LQKENI. The CDR3 totals 16 residues. The CDR3 DNA reads TGTGCCAGCTCACCAAAAGACCTGGAGGCTAATGAAAAACGGTTTTTT. It yields the protein CASSPKDLEANEKRFF.

This chain uses TRBV6-2 or TRBV6-3 with TRBJ1-5; D possibly corresponds to TRBD1 (5 bases). Germline V gene data show CDR1 as MNHEY and CDR2 as SVGEGT. CDR3 size: 12 residues. The V and J ends lost 10 bases and 6 bases respectively, with 13 bases between them. CDR3 residues: CATTGGGQPQHF. CDR3 in DNA: TGTGCCACCACAGGTGGCGGTCAGCCCCAGCATTTT.

The chain couples TRBV5-1 to TRBJ1-5, with 7 bases lining up with TRBD1. Trimming at V came to 3 bases and at J to 2 bases, leaving 14 bases not matched to a gene. CDR1 is SGHRS, CDR2 YFSETQ, per germline. The CDR3 has 18 residues. Here the CDR3 reads CASSWGPTGVGGNQPQHF. In nucleotides, the CDR3 is TGCGCCAGCAGCTGGGGCCCAACAGGGGTCGGCGGCAATCAGCCCCAGCATTTT.

The J gene is TRBJ2-1, the V gene TRBV7-9; tentative D call: TRBD2 (5 bases). From germline, CDR1 is SEHNR and CDR2 FQNEAQ (reference sequence). With 5 bases removed from V and 2 bases from J, the gap between germline ends came to 13 bases. CDR3 length: 15 amino acids. CDR3 sequence: CASSPPSWTYNEQFF. The CDR3 coding sequence is TGTGCCAGCAGCCCTCCTAGCTGGACCTACAATGAGCAGTTCTTC.

The chain has TRBV6-2 or TRBV6-3 and TRBJ1-1; the match to TRBD1 covers 9 bases. The V gene's germline CDR1 is MNHEY and CDR2 SVGEGT. The CDR3 contains 14 residues. V was pared by 5 bases and J by 4 bases, with 5 bases of the junction left unmatched. The DNA of the CDR3 is TGTGCCAGCAGTGCGAGACAGGGGGGCACTGAAGCTTTCTTT. Translating it yields CASSARQGGTEAFF.